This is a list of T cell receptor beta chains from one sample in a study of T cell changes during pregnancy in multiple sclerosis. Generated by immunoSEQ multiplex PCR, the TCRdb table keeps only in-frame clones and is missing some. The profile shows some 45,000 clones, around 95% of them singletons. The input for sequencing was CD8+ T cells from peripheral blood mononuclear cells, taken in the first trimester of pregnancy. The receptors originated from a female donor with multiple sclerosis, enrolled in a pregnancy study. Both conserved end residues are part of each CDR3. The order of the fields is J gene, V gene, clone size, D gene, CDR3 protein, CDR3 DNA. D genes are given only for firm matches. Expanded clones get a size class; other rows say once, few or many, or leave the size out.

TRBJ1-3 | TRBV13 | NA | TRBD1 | CASSLTTGEIGNTIYF | TGTGCCAGCAGCCTAACAACAGGGGAAATTGGAAACACCATATATTTT
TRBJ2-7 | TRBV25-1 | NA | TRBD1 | CASSDWDRGVYEQYF | TGTGCCAGCAGTGATTGGGACAGGGGTGTCTACGAGCAGTACTTC
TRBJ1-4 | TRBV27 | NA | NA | CASSTQGRGEKLFF | TGTGCCAGCAGTACTCAAGGTCGGGGGGAAAAACTGTTTTTT
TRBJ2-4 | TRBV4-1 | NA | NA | CASSQATGAKNIQYF | TGCGCCAGCAGCCAAGCCACCGGGGCCAAAAACATTCAGTACTTC
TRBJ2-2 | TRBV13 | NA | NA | CASSLESDTTGELFF | TGTGCCAGCAGCTTAGAATCCGACACCACCGGGGAGCTGTTTTTT
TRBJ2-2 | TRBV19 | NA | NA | CASSMVGTNTGELFF | TGTGCCAGTAGTATGGTGGGCACGAACACCGGGGAGCTGTTTTTT
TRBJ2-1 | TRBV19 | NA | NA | CASKEQGLYNEQFF | TGTGCCAGTAAGGAACAGGGCCTATACAATGAGCAGTTCTTC
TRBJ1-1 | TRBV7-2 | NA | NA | CASSLYPTGFGREAFF | TGTGCCAGCAGCTTATACCCTACAGGGTTCGGGCGTGAAGCTTTCTTT
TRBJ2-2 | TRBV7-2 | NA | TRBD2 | CASSLVGESSGRNTGELFF | TGTGCCAGCAGCTTAGTGGGGGAATCTAGCGGGAGGAACACCGGGGAGCTGTTTTTT
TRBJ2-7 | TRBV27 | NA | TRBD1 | CASSLSSGQVTYEQYF | TGTGCCAGCAGTTTATCTTCGGGACAGGTAACCTACGAGCAGTACTTC
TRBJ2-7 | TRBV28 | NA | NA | CASSLGYEQYF | TGTGCCAGCAGCCTAGGCTACGAGCAGTACTTC
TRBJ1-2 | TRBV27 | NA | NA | CASSPGRGQLYGYTF | TGTGCCAGCAGTCCCGGACGCGGGCAGTTGTATGGCTACACCTTC
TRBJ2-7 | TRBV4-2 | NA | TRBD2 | CASSQDLSLAGPYEQYF | TGTGCCAGCAGCCAAGATCTTAGCCTAGCGGGGCCCTACGAGCAGTACTTC
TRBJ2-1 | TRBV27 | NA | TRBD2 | CASTWTSGGGEQFF | TGTGCCAGCACCTGGACTAGCGGGGGGGGTGAGCAGTTCTTC
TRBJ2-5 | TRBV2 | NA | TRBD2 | CASSDLAGVTSETQYF | TGTGCCAGCAGTGATTTAGCGGGAGTCACAAGCGAGACCCAGTACTTC
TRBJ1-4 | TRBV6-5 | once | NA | CASSYGAADEKLFF | TGTGCCAGCAGTTACGGGGCGGCCGATGAAAAACTGTTTTTT
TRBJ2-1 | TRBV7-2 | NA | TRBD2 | CASRPLAANEQFF | TGTGCCAGCCGCCCCCTAGCGGCCAATGAGCAGTTCTTC
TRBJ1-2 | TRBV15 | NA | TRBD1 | CATYNADRGSSSGYTF | TGTGCCACCTACAACGCGGACAGGGGGAGCTCGTCTGGCTACACCTTC
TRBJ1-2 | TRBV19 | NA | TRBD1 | CASSSYRGGYTF | TGTGCCAGTAGTTCTTACAGGGGAGGCTACACCTTC
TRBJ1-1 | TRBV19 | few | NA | CASSMGQGATEAFF | TGTGCCAGTAGTATGGGCCAAGGGGCGACTGAAGCTTTCTTT
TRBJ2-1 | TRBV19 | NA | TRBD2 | CASSLTSGGYNEQFF | TGTGCCAGTAGCCTCACTAGCGGGGGCTACAATGAGCAGTTCTTC
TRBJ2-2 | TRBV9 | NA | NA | CASSGETGELFF | TGTGCCAGCAGCGGTGAGACCGGGGAGCTGTTTTTT
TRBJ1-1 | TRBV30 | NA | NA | CAWSVTPRQAFF | TGTGCCTGGAGTGTTACCCCCAGGCAAGCTTTCTTT
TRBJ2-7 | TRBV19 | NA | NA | CASSSVGYEQYF | TGTGCCAGTAGTAGCGTCGGTTACGAGCAGTACTTC
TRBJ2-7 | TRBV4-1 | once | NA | CASSQPPSDYYEQYF | TGCGCCAGCAGCCAACCACCTAGCGATTACTACGAGCAGTACTTC
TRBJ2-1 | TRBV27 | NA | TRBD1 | CASRRGQGPYNEQFF | TGTGCCAGCAGGAGGGGACAGGGTCCCTACAATGAGCAGTTCTTC
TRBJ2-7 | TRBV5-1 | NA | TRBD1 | CASSWTGTESYEQYF | TGCGCCAGCAGCTGGACCGGGACAGAGTCCTACGAGCAGTACTTC
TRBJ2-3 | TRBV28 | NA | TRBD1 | CASSSRGQGRVPADTQYF | TGTGCCAGCAGTTCCCGAGGACAGGGTAGGGTCCCGGCAGATACGCAGTATTTT
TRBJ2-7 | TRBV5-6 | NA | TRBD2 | CASRLTSGSGEQYF | TGTGCCAGCAGATTAACTAGCGGGTCTGGGGAGCAGTACTTC
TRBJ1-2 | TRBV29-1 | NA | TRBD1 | CSVRSQGARGYGYTF | TGCAGCGTTCGCTCCCAGGGGGCGCGTGGCTATGGCTACACCTTC
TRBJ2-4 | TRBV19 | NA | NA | CASKILDVWGDKNIQYF | TGTGCCAGTAAGATTTTGGATGTGTGGGGGGACAAAAACATTCAGTACTTC
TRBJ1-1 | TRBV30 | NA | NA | CAWSVVQLNTEAFF | TGTGCCTGGAGTGTTGTACAGCTGAACACTGAAGCTTTCTTT
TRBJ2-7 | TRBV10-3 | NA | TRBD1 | CAISEGPGQGYEQYF | TGTGCCATCAGTGAAGGTCCCGGACAGGGCTACGAGCAGTACTTC
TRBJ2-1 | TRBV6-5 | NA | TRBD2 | CASRPTSGRYNEQFF | TGTGCCAGCAGGCCGACTAGCGGGAGATACAATGAGCAGTTCTTC
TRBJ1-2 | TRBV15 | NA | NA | CATSRDRGDEALYGYTF | TGTGCCACCAGCAGAGATCGGGGTGATGAGGCCCTCTATGGCTACACCTTC
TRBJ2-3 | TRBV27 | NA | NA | CASSLSSGRSDTQYF | TGTGCCAGCAGTTTATCTTCCGGGAGATCCGATACGCAGTATTTT
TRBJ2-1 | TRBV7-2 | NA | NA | CASSFILVSDEQFF | TGTGCCAGCAGCTTCATTCTAGTGAGCGATGAGCAGTTCTTC
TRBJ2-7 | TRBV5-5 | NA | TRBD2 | CASSFLAGVQEQYF | TGTGCCAGCAGCTTTTTAGCGGGAGTGCAGGAGCAGTACTTC
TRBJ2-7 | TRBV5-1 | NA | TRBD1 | CASSPEGQGGEQYF | TGCGCCAGCAGCCCGGAGGGACAGGGTGGCGAGCAGTACTTC
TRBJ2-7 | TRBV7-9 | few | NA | CASSSSEESGNYEQYF | TGTGCCAGCAGCTCAAGCGAAGAGTCCGGGAACTACGAGCAGTACTTC
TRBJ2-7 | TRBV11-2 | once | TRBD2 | CASRDRGGSYEQYF | TGTGCCAGCAGGGACCGGGGGGGGTCCTACGAGCAGTACTTC
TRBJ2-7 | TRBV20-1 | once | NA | CSWAKSYEQYF | TGCAGTTGGGCCAAATCCTACGAGCAGTACTTC
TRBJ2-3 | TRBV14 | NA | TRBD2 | CASSPLAGGADTQYF | TGTGCCAGCAGCCCTCTAGCGGGAGGGGCTGATACGCAGTATTTT
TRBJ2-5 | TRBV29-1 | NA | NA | CSVEMPTETQYF | TGCAGCGTTGAGATGCCAACTGAGACCCAGTACTTC
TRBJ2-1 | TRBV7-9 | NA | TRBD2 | CASSPPAGRAYNEQFF | TGTGCCAGCAGCCCCCCAGCGGGGAGGGCCTACAATGAGCAGTTCTTC
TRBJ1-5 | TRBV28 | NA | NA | CASSPSAGARGNQPQHF | TGTGCCAGCAGTCCTTCCGCGGGGGCAAGGGGGAATCAGCCCCAGCATTTT
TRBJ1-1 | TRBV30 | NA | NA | CAWSVGVNTEAFF | TGTGCCTGGAGTGTCGGAGTGAACACTGAAGCTTTCTTT
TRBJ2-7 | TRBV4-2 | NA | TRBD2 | CASSPREGLGNEQYF | TGTGCCAGCAGCCCTAGGGAGGGCTTAGGAAACGAGCAGTACTTC
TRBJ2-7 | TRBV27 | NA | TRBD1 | CASSHQWTGPEARGEQYF | TGTGCCAGCAGTCACCAATGGACAGGCCCCGAAGCTCGGGGCGAGCAGTACTTC
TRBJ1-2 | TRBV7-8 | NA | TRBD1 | CASSPYRGLSGGYTF | TGTGCCAGCAGCCCCTACAGGGGGCTGAGTGGTGGCTACACCTTC
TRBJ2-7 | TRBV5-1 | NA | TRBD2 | CASSSLDRELAGAYEQYF | TGCGCCAGCAGCTCGCTCGACAGGGAACTAGCGGGAGCCTACGAGCAGTACTTC
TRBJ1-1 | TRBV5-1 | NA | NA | CASSSTGKNTEAFF | TGCGCCAGCAGCTCGACGGGAAAGAACACTGAAGCTTTCTTT
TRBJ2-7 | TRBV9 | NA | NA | CASSVSSVNYEQYF | TGTGCCAGCAGCGTAAGTTCGGTGAACTACGAGCAGTACTTC
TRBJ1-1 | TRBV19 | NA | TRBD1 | CATLQGFGTEAFF | TGTGCCACTCTACAGGGGTTCGGCACTGAAGCTTTCTTT
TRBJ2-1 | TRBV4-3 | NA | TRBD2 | CASSQDIAGGYNEQFF | TGCGCCAGCAGCCAAGATATAGCGGGGGGGTACAATGAGCAGTTCTTC